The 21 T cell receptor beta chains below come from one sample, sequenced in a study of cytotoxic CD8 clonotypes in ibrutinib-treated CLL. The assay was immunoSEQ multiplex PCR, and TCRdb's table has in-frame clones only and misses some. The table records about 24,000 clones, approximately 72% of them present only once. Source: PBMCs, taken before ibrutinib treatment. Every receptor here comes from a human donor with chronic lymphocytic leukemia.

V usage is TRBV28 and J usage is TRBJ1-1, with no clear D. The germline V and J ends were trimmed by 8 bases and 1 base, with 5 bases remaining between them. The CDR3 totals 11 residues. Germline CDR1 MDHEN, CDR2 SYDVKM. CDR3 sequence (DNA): TGTGCCAGCGTGGGGAACACTGAAGCTTTCTTT. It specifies CASVGNTEAFF.

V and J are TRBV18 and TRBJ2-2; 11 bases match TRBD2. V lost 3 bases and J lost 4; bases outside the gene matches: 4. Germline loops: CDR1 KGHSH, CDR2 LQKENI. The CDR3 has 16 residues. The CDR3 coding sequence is TGTGCCAGCTCACCTGGACTAGCGGGCCGCACCGGGGAGCTGTTTTTT. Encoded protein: CASSPGLAGRTGELFF.

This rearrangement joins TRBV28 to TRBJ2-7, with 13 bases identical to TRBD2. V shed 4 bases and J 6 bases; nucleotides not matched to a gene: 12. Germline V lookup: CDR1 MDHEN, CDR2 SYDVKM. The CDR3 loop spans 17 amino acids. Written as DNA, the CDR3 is TGTGCCAGCAGTTATAAGTTTGGGACTAGCGGGATGGGCGAGCAGTACTTC. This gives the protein CASSYKFGTSGMGEQYF.

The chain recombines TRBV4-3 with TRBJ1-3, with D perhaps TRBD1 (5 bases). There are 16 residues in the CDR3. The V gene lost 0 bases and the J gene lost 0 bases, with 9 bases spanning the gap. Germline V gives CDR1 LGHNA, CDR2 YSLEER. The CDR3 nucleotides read TGCGCCAGCAGCCAAGATGACAGCGTCTCTGGAAACACCATATATTTT. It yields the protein CASSQDDSVSGNTIYF.

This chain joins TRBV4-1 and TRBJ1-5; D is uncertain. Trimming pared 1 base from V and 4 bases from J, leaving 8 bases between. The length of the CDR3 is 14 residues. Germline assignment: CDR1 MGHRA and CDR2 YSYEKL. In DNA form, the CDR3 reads TGCGCCAGCAGCCAAGTTGGACGTAATCAGCCCCAGCATTTT. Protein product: CASSQVGRNQPQHF.

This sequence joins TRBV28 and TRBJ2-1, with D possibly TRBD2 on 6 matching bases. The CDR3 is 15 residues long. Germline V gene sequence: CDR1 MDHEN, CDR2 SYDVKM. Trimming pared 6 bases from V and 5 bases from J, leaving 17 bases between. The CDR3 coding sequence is TGTGCCAGCAGCCCCAGCTGGGGGAGGAACAATGAGCAGTTCTTC. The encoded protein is CASSPSWGRNNEQFF.

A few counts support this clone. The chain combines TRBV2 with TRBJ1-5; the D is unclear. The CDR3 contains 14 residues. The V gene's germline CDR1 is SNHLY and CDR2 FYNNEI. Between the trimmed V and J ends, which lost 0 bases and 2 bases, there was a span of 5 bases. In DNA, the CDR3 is TGTGCCAGCAGTGAAGCAGGCGGCAATCAGCCCCAGCATTTT. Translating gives CASSEAGGNQPQHF.

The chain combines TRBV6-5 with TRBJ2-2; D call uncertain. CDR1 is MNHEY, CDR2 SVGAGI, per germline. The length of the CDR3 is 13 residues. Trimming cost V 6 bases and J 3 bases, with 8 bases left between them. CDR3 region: CASRARDTGELFF. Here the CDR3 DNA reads TGTGCCAGCAGGGCTCGGGACACCGGGGAGCTGTTTTTT.

The CDR3 here is CAWSVDRNEKLFF. The DNA of the CDR3 is TGTGCCTGGAGTGTGGATAGGAATGAAAAACTGTTTTTT. This chain uses TRBV30 with TRBJ1-4; D remains ambiguous. Germline V gives CDR1 GTSNPN, CDR2 SVGIG (reference sequence). Trimming removed 0 bases at V and 5 bases at J, with 7 bases between. This CDR3 spans 13 amino acids.

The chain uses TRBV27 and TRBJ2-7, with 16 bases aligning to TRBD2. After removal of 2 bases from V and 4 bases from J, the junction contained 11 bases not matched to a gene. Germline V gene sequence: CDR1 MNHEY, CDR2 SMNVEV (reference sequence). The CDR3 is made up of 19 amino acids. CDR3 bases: TGTGCCAGCAGTTTAGAGGGACTAGCGGGAGGGCTCATTAAGTACGAGCAGTACTTC. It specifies CASSLEGLAGGLIKYEQYF.

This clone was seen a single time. CDR3 nucleotides: TGTGCCAGCAGTCCATTGACAGGGCGGGATGGCTACACCTTC. It is translated as CASSPLTGRDGYTF. The chain couples TRBV28 to TRBJ1-2; TRBD1 aligns across 7 bases. The CDR3 has 14 residues. Germline loops: CDR1 MDHEN, CDR2 SYDVKM. Trimming removed 5 bases from V and 6 bases from J; junction bases left unmatched: 9.

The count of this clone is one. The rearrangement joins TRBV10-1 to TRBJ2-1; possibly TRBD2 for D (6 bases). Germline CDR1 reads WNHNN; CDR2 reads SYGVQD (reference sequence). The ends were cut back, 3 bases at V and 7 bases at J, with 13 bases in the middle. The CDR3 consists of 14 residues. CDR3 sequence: CASSDSASVNEQFF. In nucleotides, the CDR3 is TGCGCCAGCAGTGATAGCGCTAGCGTTAATGAGCAGTTCTTC.

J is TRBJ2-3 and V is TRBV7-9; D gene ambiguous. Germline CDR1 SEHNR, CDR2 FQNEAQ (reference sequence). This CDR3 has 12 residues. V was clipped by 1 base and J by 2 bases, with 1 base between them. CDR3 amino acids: CASSLDTDTQYF. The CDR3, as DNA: TGTGCCAGCAGCTTAGACACAGATACGCAGTATTTT. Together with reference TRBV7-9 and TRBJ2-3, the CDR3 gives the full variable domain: DTGVSQNPRHKITKRGQNVTFRCDPISEHNRLYWYRQTLGQGPEFLTYFQNEAQLEKSRLLSDRFSAERPKGSFSTLEIQRTEQGDSAMYLCASSLDTDTQYFGPGTRLTVL.

The CDR3 loop reads CASSLTLTGFAEAFF. The CDR3 DNA reads TGTGCCAGCAGCTTGACCTTGACAGGATTTGCAGAAGCTTTCTTT. The chain carries TRBV5-4 and TRBJ1-1; TRBD1 might be the D (6 bases). The germline V gene encodes CDR1 SGHNT and CDR2 YYREEE (reference sequence). V lost 1 base and J lost 8, with 18 bases in between. The CDR3 has 15 residues.

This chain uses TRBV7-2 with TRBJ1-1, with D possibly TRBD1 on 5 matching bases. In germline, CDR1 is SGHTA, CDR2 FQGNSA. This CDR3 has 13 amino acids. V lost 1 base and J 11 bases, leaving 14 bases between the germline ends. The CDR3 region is CASSLGGSVSAFF. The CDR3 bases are TGTGCCAGCAGCTTAGGGGGGTCGGTGTCGGCTTTCTTT.

This CDR3 is CASSLDSTNYGYTF. Here the CDR3 DNA reads TGCGCCAGCAGCTTGGATTCTACTAACTATGGCTACACCTTC. The chain employs TRBV5-1 and TRBJ1-2; D is uncertain. The CDR3 is 14 amino acids. Germline V gene sequence: CDR1 SGHRS, CDR2 YFSETQ. Trimming removed 0 bases from V and 0 bases from J, with 6 bases in between.

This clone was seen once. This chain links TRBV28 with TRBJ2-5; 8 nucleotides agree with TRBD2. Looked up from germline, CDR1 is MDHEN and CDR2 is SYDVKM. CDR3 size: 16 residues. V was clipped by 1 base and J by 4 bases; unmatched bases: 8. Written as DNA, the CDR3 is TGTGCCAGCAGTTTATCCGGGAGGGTAGGAAGAGAGACCCAGTACTTC. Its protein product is CASSLSGRVGRETQYF.

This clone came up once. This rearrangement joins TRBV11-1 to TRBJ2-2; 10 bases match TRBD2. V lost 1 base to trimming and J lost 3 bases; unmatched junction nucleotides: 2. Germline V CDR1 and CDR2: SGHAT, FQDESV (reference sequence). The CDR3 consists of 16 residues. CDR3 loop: CASSLVLAGDTGELFF. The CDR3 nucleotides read TGTGCCAGCAGCTTAGTCCTAGCGGGGGACACCGGGGAGCTGTTTTTT.

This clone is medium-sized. CDR3 amino acids: CASSTPGQLVNQPQHF. The DNA for the CDR3 is TGTGCCAGTAGTACCCCGGGACAGCTAGTCAATCAGCCCCAGCATTTT. The chain recombines TRBV19 with TRBJ1-5; 7 bases line up with TRBD1. The CDR3 extends over 16 amino acids. J was trimmed by 3 bases and V by 4 bases; bases with no gene match: 9. The V gene's germline CDR1 is LNHDA and CDR2 SQIVND (reference sequence).

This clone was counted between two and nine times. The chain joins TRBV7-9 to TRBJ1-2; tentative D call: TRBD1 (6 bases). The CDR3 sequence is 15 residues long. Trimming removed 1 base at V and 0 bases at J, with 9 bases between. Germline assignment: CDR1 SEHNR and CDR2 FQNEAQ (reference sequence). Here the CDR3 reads CASSLGGGANYGYTF. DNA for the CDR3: TGTGCCAGCAGCTTAGGAGGGGGAGCTAACTATGGCTACACCTTC.

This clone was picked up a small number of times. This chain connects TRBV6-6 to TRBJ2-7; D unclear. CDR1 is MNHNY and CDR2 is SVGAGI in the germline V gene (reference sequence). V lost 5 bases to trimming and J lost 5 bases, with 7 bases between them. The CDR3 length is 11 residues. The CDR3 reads CASSLAHEQYF. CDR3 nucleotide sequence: TGTGCCAGCAGTCTCGCCCACGAGCAGTACTTC.